This TCR beta chain was captured in a study of blood T cells in healthy people across ages. The study drew donors from healthy Caucasian individuals in Russia aged roughly 6 to 90. CDR1 and CDR2 from the germline V gene are MNHNS and SASEGT. The CDR3 is made up of 17 amino acids. There are a few counts of this clonotype. What it recognizes is unknown. Alongside a J-beta primer mix, a sample-barcoded 5' primer served in a second PCR lasting roughly 7 to 11 cycles. Template switching added a 12-random-nucleotide identifier to every cDNA molecule. TCRdb used MiXCR to reprocess the 5' RACE reads, holding one entry per CDR3 protein. Of more than 1,000,000 distinct CDR3 sequences in the sample, less than 25% were seen once. General study findings and limits: Shifts in expanded clonotypes may have been confounded by donor CMV status, which was unknown.

The data were also submitted as part of a second study, on T cells of mothers and their children. From that report: Sample barcodes and 2-4 random nucleotides were added by the M1S primer of the second PCR.

The source of this sequence is a girl aged 2 to 9 in good health. The sequencing sample was made of blood. J is TRBJ2-1 and V is TRBV6-1; TRBD2 matches 9 bases. The J call may be mistaken, given a closer DNA end match to TRBJ2-7. This chain's CDR3 is CASSGGMRGTSSYEQYF. CDR3 in DNA: TGTGCCAGCAGTGGGGGCATGAGGGGGACTAGCTCGTACGAGCAGTACTTC.